This T cell receptor (beta chain) is from a study of cytomegalovirus exposure and HLA in healthy donors. Primers for the PCR totalled 60 Vbeta and 13 Jbeta. Repertoires were generated with immunoSEQ multiplex PCR, while TCRdb's copy carries only in-frame clones and drops some. Across more than 95,000 clones, the top ten clones capture around 3.2% of the sample. Material: PBMCs. The TCR sequence derives from a man aged 35 to 55 in good health and CMV-seronegative.

CDR3 in amino acids: CASSPPTGQGPGKLFF. As DNA, the CDR3 is TGTGCCAGCAGCCCTCCAACGGGACAGGGGCCTGGAAAACTGTTTTTT. The V call is TRBV4-2, the J call TRBJ1-4, with TRBD1 matching 10 bases. CDR1 is LGHNA and CDR2 is YNFKEQ in the germline V gene. This CDR3 spans 16 amino acids. Trimming removed 4 bases from V and 10 bases from J; junction bases left unmatched: 12.